The subject of this entry is one T cell receptor (beta chain). TCRdb's table, derived via immunoSEQ multiplex PCR, lists solely in-frame clones and lacks some. The sample carries about 75,000 clones, around 97% recorded once. The data derive from a study of technical replicates of blood from several donors. V shed 0 bases and J 3 bases; nucleotides not matched to a gene: 12. Per the germline V gene, CDR1 is SGHDT and CDR2 is YYEEEE. The CDR3 runs to 18 residues. Sequenced input: T cells isolated from PBMCs. The source of this sequence is a human donor in good health. The rearrangement links TRBV5-6 to TRBJ1-1; the match to TRBD1 covers 9 bases. The DNA for the CDR3 is TGTGCCAGCAGCTTGGACGGGACAGGGCTTTTCTTCGACACTGAAGCTTTCTTT. This encodes CASSLDGTGLFFDTEAFF.